This T cell receptor (beta chain) stems from a study of cytomegalovirus exposure and HLA in healthy donors (dated by TCRdb to about 2017). A note on the overall study: In an earlier analysis of 450 to 750 of the donors, 276 Gb of sequence data and just under 120 million unique TCR beta sequences from about 180 million T cells were reported. Roughly 300 gigabases of sequencing data and approximately 85 million unique TCR sequences were included in an early release covering roughly 700 HLA-typed donors. The genetic ancestry cluster associated with self-reported Caucasian donors included 81% of the approximately 400 genotyped donors. The aim of the study was to test whether cataloging public T cell receptors could identify signatures of past pathogen exposure. The T cell repertoires of 700 or so subjects were profiled by immunosequencing and related to cytomegalovirus serostatus. In addition to the first cohort of 666 subjects, a separate validation cohort of approximately 120 different subjects was used. To predict cytomegalovirus infection status, the study combined high-throughput TCR immunosequencing, statistical association of individual TCRs with disease status, and machine learning. A later analysis re-examined previously published TCR beta repertoires from just over 650 donors and added high-resolution HLA genotyping to investigate patterns of TCR occurrence. Rather than using new phenotypic data, the later analysis identified candidate immune exposures from TCR beta sequences and from how often those sequences occurred across donors. To decide whether each TCR beta V gene segment behaved as functional or pseudogenic, an earlier analysis of over 500 of the donors relied on high-throughput TCR beta sequencing. Alongside the repertoire data, information on donor age, sex, ethnicity and CMV serostatus was compiled. Genome-wide SNP genotypes for about 55% of the roughly 670 donors were used in a later genetic analysis, which treated that subset as a discovery cohort. Every repertoire in the discovery cohort had been generated on one and the same sequencing platform. HLA typing included class I and class II loci at four-digit resolution. Typing coverage differed by locus: A, B, C, DRB1 and DQB1 were typed in roughly 620-630 donors, DQA1 in about 500, DPA1 in roughly 590, and DPB1 in 400 to 490. Roughly five DR-DQ haplotypes were handled as single units for association and clustering, since linkage in the cohort was strong. Among some 400 genotyped donors of the cohort, an average of approximately 240,000 unique TCR beta nucleotide sequences were sequenced per donor, roughly 20% of them non-productive. The paper's findings and limits, for the study overall: V-gene and J-gene trimming of TCR beta chains was associated with a missense DCLRE1C variant in a later genetic analysis, and the association was replicated in an independent cohort. Immune exposure information for the cohort was limited to CMV serostatus. When HLA alleles, especially DR and DQ, strongly co-occurred, TCR associations were difficult to assign to individual alleles. A total of 150 to 200 TCR beta chains were listed by the study as associated with cytomegalovirus. Linkage disequilibrium might explain the correlated functional status among segregating V segments, but an unknown experimental factor could not be ruled out. A later analysis found that most CMV-associated TCR beta chains appeared HLA-restricted, with HLA associations seemingly driven largely by CMV exposure. Most TCR sequences were observed very rarely across donors, whereas some public TCRs were present in many individuals. The presence/absence analyses assumed that sequencing depth was roughly uniform across donors, and that assumption may not be true. This cohort had only TCR beta chains sequenced, and the lack of alpha or paired-chain data limited which features could be detected. According to the authors, the approach could potentially be generalized to other disease states and immunological phenotypes. The classifier was reported to diagnose cytomegalovirus status with high specificity and sensitivity in both the original and validation cohorts. A further reported finding was that TCR beta sequences accurately predicted the HLA-A and HLA-B alleles for most subjects in the first cohort. Compared with the roughly 670-donor mean, donors in an Asian-associated ancestry cluster had fewer N-insertions in productive TCRs, according to a later genetic analysis. Compared with equally common non-associated chains, HLA-associated TCR beta chains in a later analysis were more clonally expanded and had lower generation probabilities. A cluster of highly shared sequence variants was judged likely to be a technical artifact of the sequencing pipeline. Some IMGT-functional V segments, including TRBV6-2 and TRBV6-3, could not be told apart with the 87-base-pair reads, so those segments were excluded. In vitro tests confirmed that three of the cytomegalovirus-associated TCR beta chains recognize cytomegalovirus antigens. In an earlier analysis of approximately 590 of the donors, most TCR beta V segments were observed in productive rearrangements about 87% or about 30% of the time, broadly matching IMGT annotations. According to a later analysis, TCR association rates differed among HLA loci, with DRB1 alleles showing the most associated TCRs and HLA-C alleles showing the fewest. Because HLA typing was unavailable for some donors at each locus, only the typed subset was used in association tests. Because counts were too low, some 16 rarely observed V segments, including chromosome 9 orphons, were excluded from the earlier analysis of some 590 of the donors. In a later analysis, some 18,000 TCR beta sequences were associated with specific HLA alleles at a false discovery rate of 0.05. In a later analysis, several top co-occurrence clusters were reported to appear linked to parvovirus B19, influenza, CMV and Epstein-Barr virus.

The library was obtained by the immunoSEQ multiplex PCR assay. The multiplex PCR relied on a mix of 60 forward primers for TCR Vbeta segments and 13 reverse primers for TCR Jbeta segments. The CDR3 region of rearranged TCR beta genes was amplified from genomic DNA with a multiplex PCR assay. The Illumina HiSeq System was used to sequence the amplified TCR beta libraries as 87-base-pair reads. In the paper's pipeline: In a later analysis, 77 million or so unique TCR beta chains were counted across the approximately 670 repertoires, and around 10 million of these chains were shared by at least two donors. Raw reads were error-corrected and collapsed into unique sequences by a nearest-neighbor algorithm in which closely related sequences were merged to remove PCR and sequencing errors. To assign V, D and J gene segments, CDR3 sequences were aligned to IMGT reference sequences. For a sequence to be retained, a match of at least six nucleotides to both a V gene segment and a J gene segment was required. A rearrangement was called productive if the CDR3 had no stop codons and remained in frame with V and J, and every other rearrangement was called non-productive. Following IMGT convention, CDR3 was defined as the stretch from the second conserved V-encoded cysteine up to the conserved J-encoded phenylalanine. Sequences without an unambiguous match to a single V gene segment were excluded from the earlier analysis of a few hundred of the donors. An earlier analysis of a few hundred of the donors called V segments functional above 56.7% productive rearrangements and segregating when the between-donor standard deviation exceeded 5%. To diagnose cytomegalovirus status from the catalog of TCR beta chain sequences, a statistical classification framework was built. A later analysis assigned V and J genes by comparing TCR nucleotide sequences with IMGT/GENE-DB human TR gene sequences. Using the TCRdist pipeline, a later analysis assigned CDR3 sequences along with most-parsimonious VDJ recombination scenarios. In a later analysis, every TCR beta chain was defined by the combination of its CDR3 amino acid sequence and its V-gene family, and reads without a unique V-gene family were dropped. In a later analysis, fewer than 600 highly shared, low-generation-probability nucleotide sequences were removed to address suspected cross-contamination and a sequencing artifact. A later analysis calculated a clonal expansion index for each public chain from normalized within-repertoire ranks of inferred template counts. In a later analysis, generation probabilities were computed with a VDJ recombination model fitted to out-of-frame rearrangements, and the resulting probabilities were checked against IGoR. In a later analysis, TCR-TCR, TCR-HLA and TCR-CMV co-occurrence was scored with hypergeometric tests, and a repertoire-size bias correction was applied to TCR pairs. In a later analysis, false discovery rates were estimated by permuting HLA or CMV assignments 20 times. A later analysis grouped co-occurring TCRs with DBSCAN, adding TCRdist sequence similarity when clustering within HLA-allele-positive subsets. Repertoires with fewer than 30,000 or more than 120,000 public chains, plus five repertoires with anomalous nucleotide sharing, were excluded from co-occurrence clustering. TCRdb holds this immuneACCESS table with in-frame rearrangements only. Some clones are missing; in checked studies, unresolved V genes explain under half, and the rest has no known cause. The V and J calls and the clone size are those of that table, but D and trimming were determined from the DNA. Recorded for this sample are roughly 200,000 clones; approximately 80% of them occurred a single time. Of the sample, more than 0.5% is held by the ten largest clones.

With regard to this clone: Its antigen specificity is not known. No qualities accompany the bases; no much larger clone lies one base away.

Its CDR3 holds 16 amino acids, cysteine through phenylalanine. Only the CDR3 part of the read is kept: 48 bases, read in frame from the first base. V trim: 5 bases; J trim: 6 bases; unmatched bases: 15. According to the germline V gene (reference sequence), CDR1 reads SGHNT and CDR2 reads YYREEE. The cohort consisted of some 730 healthy bone marrow donors. Cohort members were all nominally healthy when sampled, although unrecorded immune exposures were likely present. The donor was CMV seronegative and was included in the group of several hundred seronegative cohort members. A peripheral blood sample was collected from each donor, and TCR beta sequencing was performed on peripheral blood mononuclear cells. Genomic DNA was extracted from the blood cell samples with the Qiagen DNeasy Blood Extraction Kit.

The V gene is TRBV5-4 and the J gene is TRBJ2-7, with 9 bases in between that match TRBD1. The receptor was isolated from a woman aged 40 to 50 in good health and CMV-seronegative. Material for sequencing was PBMCs. The DNA sequence is given as TGTGCCAGCAGATACGAACAGGGGGCGCTGGGTAGCGAGCAGTACTTC. This yields the protein CASRYEQGALGSEQYF.